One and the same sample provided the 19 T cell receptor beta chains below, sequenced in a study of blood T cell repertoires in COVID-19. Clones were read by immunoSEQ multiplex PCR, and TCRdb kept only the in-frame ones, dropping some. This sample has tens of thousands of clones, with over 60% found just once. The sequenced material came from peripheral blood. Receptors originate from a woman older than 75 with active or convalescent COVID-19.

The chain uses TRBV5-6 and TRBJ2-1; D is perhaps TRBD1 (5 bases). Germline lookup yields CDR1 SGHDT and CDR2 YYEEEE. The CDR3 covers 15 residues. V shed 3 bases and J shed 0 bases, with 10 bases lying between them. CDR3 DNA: TGTGCCAGCAGCTATAGGACAAGCTCCTACAATGAGCAGTTCTTC. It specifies CASSYRTSSYNEQFF.

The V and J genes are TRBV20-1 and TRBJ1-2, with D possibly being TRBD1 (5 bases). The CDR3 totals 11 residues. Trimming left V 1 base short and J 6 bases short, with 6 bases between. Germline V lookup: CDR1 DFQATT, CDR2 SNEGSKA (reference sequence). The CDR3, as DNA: TGCAGTGCTAGAGCAGGGAATGGCTACACCTTC. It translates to CSARAGNGYTF.

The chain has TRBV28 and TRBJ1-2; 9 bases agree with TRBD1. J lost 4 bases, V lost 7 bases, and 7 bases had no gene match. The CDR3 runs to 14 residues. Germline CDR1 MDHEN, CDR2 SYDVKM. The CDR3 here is CASTNRGRGYGYTF. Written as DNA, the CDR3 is TGTGCCAGCACCAACAGGGGGCGAGGCTATGGCTACACCTTC.

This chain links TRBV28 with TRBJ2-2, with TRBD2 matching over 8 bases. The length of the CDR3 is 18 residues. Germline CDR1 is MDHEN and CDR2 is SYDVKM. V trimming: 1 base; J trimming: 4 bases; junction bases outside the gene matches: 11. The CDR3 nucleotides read TGTGCCAGCAGTTTATTTGACGTCGGACTAGCAGGCACCGGGGAGCTGTTTTTT. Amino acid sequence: CASSLFDVGLAGTGELFF.

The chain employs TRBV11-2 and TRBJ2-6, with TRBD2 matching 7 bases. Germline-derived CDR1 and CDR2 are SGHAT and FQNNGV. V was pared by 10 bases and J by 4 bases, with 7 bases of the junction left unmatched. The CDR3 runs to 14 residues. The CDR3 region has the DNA TGTGCCACTACGCGGGGGTCAGGGGCCAACGTCCTGACTTTC. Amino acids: CATTRGSGANVLTF.

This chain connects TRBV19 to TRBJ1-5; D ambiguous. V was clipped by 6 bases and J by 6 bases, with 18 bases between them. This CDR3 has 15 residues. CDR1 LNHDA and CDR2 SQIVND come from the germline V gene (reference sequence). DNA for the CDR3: TGTGCCAGTAGGACCTCATGGGTAGGAGGTCAGCCCCAGCATTTT. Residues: CASRTSWVGGQPQHF.

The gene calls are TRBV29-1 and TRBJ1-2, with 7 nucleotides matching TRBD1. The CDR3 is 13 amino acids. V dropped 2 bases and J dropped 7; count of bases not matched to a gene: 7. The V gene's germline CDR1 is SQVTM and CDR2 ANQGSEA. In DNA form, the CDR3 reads TGCAGCGTTGAAAGAGAGGGGGCCGGTGGCTACACCTTC. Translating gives CSVEREGAGGYTF.

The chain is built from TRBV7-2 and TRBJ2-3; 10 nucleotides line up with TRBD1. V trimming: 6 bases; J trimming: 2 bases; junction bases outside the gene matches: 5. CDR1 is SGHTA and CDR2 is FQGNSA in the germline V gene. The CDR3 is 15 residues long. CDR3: CASSPGTGDTDTQYF. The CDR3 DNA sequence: TGTGCCAGCAGTCCCGGGACAGGGGACACAGATACGCAGTATTTT.

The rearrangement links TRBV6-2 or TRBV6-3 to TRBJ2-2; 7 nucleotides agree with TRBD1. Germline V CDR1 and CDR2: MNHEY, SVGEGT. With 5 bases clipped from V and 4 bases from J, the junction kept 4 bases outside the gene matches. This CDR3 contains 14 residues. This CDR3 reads CASSDGTVTGELFF. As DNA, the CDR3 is TGTGCCAGCAGTGACGGGACAGTCACCGGGGAGCTGTTTTTT.

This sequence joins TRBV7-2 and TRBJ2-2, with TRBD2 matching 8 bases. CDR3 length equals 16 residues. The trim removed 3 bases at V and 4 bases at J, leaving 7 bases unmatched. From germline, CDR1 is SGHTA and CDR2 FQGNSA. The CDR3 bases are TGTGCCAGCAGCTTCACTAGCGGAGGGGGCACCGGGGAGCTGTTTTTT. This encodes CASSFTSGGGTGELFF.

CDR3 loop: CASSRGAATDTQYF. The CDR3 DNA sequence: TGTGCCAGCAGTCGCGGGGCTGCTACAGATACGCAGTATTTT. The genes are TRBV6-5 and TRBJ2-3; D perhaps matches TRBD2 (6 bases). Trimming cost V 5 bases and J 3 bases, with 12 bases left between them. Germline-derived CDR1 and CDR2 are MNHEY and SVGAGI. This CDR3 has 14 residues.

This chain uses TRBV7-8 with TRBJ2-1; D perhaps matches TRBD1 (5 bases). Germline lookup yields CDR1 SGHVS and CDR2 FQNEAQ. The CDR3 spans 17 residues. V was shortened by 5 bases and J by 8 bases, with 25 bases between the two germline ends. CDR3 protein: CASSGRGAALNRHEQFF. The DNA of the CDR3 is TGTGCCAGCAGCGGAAGGGGCGCCGCCTTGAACCGACATGAGCAGTTCTTC. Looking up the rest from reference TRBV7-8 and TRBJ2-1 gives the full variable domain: GAGVSQSPRYKVAKRGQDVALRCDPISGHVSLFWYQQALGQGPEFLTYFQNEAQLDKSGLPSDRFFAERPEGSVSTLKIQRTQQEDSAVYLCASSGRGAALNRHEQFFGPGTRLTVL.

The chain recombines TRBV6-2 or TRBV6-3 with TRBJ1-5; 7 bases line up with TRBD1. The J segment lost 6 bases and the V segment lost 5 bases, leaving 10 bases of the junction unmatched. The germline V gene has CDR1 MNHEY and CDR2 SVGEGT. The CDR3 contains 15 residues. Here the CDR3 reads CASSREQGVVQPQHF. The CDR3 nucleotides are TGTGCCAGCAGTCGGGAGCAGGGGGTTGTTCAGCCCCAGCATTTT.

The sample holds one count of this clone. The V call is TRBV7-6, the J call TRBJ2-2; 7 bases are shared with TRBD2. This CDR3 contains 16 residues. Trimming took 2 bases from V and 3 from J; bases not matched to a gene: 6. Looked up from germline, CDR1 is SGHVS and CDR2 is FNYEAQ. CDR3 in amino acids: CASSLTRLADTGELFF. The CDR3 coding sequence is TGTGCCAGCAGCTTAACTAGACTAGCCGACACCGGGGAGCTGTTTTTT.

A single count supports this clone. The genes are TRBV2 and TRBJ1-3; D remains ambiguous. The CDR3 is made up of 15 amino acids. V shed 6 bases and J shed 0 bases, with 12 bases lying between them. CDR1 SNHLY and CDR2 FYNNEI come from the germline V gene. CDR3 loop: CASRNPGTSGNTIYF. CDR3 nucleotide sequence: TGTGCCAGCAGAAACCCAGGTACCTCTGGAAACACCATATATTTT.

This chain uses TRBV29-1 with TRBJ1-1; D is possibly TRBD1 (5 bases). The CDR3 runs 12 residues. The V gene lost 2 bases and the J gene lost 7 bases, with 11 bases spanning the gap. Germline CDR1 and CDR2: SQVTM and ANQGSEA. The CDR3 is CSVEWGGDEAFF. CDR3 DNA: TGCAGCGTTGAATGGGGGGGGGATGAAGCTTTCTTT.

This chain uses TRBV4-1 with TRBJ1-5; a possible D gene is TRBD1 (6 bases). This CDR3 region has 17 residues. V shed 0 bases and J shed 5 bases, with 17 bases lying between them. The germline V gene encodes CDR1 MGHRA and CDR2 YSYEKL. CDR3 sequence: CASSQEATGTYDQPQHF. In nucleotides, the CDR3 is TGCGCCAGCAGCCAAGAGGCGACCGGGACATACGATCAGCCCCAGCATTTT.

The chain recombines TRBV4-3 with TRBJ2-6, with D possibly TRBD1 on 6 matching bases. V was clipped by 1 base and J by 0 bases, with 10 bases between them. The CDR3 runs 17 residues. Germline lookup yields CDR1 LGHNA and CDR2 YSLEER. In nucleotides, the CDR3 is TGCGCCAGCAGCCAAGCGGACAGCCGCTCTGGGGCCAACGTCCTGACTTTC. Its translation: CASSQADSRSGANVLTF.

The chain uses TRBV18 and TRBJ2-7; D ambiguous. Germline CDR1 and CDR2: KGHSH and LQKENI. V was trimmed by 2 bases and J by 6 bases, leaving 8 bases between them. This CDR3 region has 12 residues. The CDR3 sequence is CASSPGQTEQYF. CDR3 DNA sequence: TGTGCCAGCTCACCAGGGCAGACCGAGCAGTACTTC.